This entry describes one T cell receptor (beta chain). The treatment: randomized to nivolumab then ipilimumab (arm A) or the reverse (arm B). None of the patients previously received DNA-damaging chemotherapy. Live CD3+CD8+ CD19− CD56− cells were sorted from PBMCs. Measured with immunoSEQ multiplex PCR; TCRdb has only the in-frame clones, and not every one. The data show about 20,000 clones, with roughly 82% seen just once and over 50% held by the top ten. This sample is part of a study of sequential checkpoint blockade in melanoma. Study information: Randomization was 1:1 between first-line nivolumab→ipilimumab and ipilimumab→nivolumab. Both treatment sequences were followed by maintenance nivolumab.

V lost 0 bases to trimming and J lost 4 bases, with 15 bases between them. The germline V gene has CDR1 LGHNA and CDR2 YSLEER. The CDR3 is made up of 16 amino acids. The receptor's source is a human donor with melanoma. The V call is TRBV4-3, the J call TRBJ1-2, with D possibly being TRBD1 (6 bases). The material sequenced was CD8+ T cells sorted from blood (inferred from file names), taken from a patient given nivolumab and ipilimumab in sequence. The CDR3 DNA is TGCGCCAGCAGCCAAGATTCTGCGGGGGCGGGCTATGGCTACACCTTC. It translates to CASSQDSAGAGYGYTF.